The subject of this entry is one T cell receptor beta chain. Each CDR3 protein gets one entry after TCRdb re-called the 5' RACE reads with MiXCR. The repertoire includes around 70,000 distinct CDR3 sequences, approximately 12% of them detected once, and roughly 1.7% sits in the top ten. This sample is part of a study of early T cells in non-severe SARS-CoV-2 infection. The ends lost 4 bases at V and 1 base at J; junction bases unmatched: 13. CDR3 length equals 17 residues. Per germline, CDR1 DFQATT and CDR2 SNEGSKA (reference sequence). The receptor's source is an adult who was a healthcare worker with PCR-confirmed SARS-CoV-2 infection or an uninfected control (not recorded which). Material: whole blood. The genes are TRBV20-1 and TRBJ1-2; 9 bases agree with TRBD1. The CDR3 sequence is CSATHSAGTGINYGYTF. The CDR3 DNA reads as TGCAGTGCTACTCATTCTGCCGGGACAGGGATTAACTATGGCTACACCTTC.